Listed below are T cell receptor beta chains from one sample, sequenced in a study of vaccination and CD4 T cells after COVID-19. No antigen has been assigned to these receptors. TCRdb re-called the PCR reads through MiXCR, storing one row per CDR3 protein. Counted here are 5,000 to 7,000 distinct CDR3 sequences, almost 35% occurring once; the ten biggest clones make up roughly 34%. The material sequenced was CD4+ T cells from blood, cultured in vitro. The origin of the receptors is a human donor in good health. Both conserved end residues are part of each CDR3. The order of the fields is clone size, J gene, V gene, D gene, CDR3 protein, CDR3 DNA. The D gene is left open where the match is weak. The listing skips clone size in some rows; elsewhere it reads once, few, many or a size class.

- TRBJ1-5 TRBV7-8 - CASSGRGNSNQPQHF TGTGCCAGCAGCGGAAGAGGAAATAGCAATCAGCCCCAGCATTTT
- TRBJ1-1 TRBV19 - CASSIPPMNTEAFF TGTGCCAGTAGTATACCCCCCATGAACACTGAAGCTTTCTTT
- TRBJ1-4 TRBV6-5 - CASSYSTGNEKLFF TGTGCCAGCAGTTACTCGACGGGGAATGAAAAACTGTTTTTT
- TRBJ2-3 TRBV5-4 - CASSLGTEKQYF TGTGCCAGCAGCTTGGGGACGGAGAAGCAGTATTTT
- TRBJ2-2 TRBV5-6 - CASSILSGELFF TGTGCCAGCAGCATTCTTTCCGGGGAGCTGTTTTTT
few TRBJ1-1 TRBV7-6 - CASSLAGQGGNTEAFF TGTGCCAGCAGCTTAGCCGGGCAGGGTGGGAACACTGAAGCTTTCTTT
- TRBJ2-7 TRBV5-1 - CASSSGTQTLHEQYF TGCGCCAGCAGCTCGGGGACCCAGACGCTCCACGAGCAGTACTTC
few TRBJ2-5 TRBV20-1 TRBD2 CSARGRLLARETQYF TGCAGTGCTAGAGGCCGGCTACTAGCGAGAGAGACCCAGTACTTC
- TRBJ1-2 TRBV5-1 - CASSLPGTNYGYTF TGCGCCAGCAGCTTGCCCGGCACTAACTATGGCTACACCTTC
- TRBJ2-6 TRBV19 - CASSPLLSGANVLTF TGTGCCAGTAGTCCGTTATTGTCTGGGGCCAACGTCCTGACTTTC
- TRBJ2-2 TRBV6-4 - CASSEVGTGELFF TGTGCCAGCAGTGAGGTTGGCACCGGGGAGCTGTTTTTT
- TRBJ2-7 TRBV7-9 - CASSPRSANEQYF TGTGCCAGCAGCCCTAGGTCGGCAAACGAGCAGTACTTC
- TRBJ2-3 TRBV19 - CASSIADTQYF TGTGCCAGTAGTATAGCAGATACGCAGTATTTT
- TRBJ1-1 TRBV12-3/TRBV12-4 - CASSRQENTEAFF TGTGCCAGCAGTCGACAGGAGAACACTGAAGCTTTCTTT
- TRBJ1-1 TRBV2 - CASRTLRTAKTEAFF TGTGCCAGCCGCACTCTACGGACAGCAAAAACTGAAGCTTTCTTT
- TRBJ2-1 TRBV27 - CASSSKSGMGFF TGTGCCAGCAGTTCGAAATCAGGGATGGGGTTCTTC
few TRBJ2-1 TRBV19 - CASSIFRTIAYNEQFF TGTGCCAGTAGTATATTTAGGACAATTGCCTACAATGAGCAGTTCTTC
few TRBJ2-3 TRBV6-4 - CASSEEKGGTDTQYF TGTGCCAGCAGTGAAGAGAAGGGAGGCACAGATACGCAGTATTTT
once TRBJ2-1 TRBV5-1 - CASSLGEHEQFF TGCGCCAGCAGCTTGGGAGAACATGAGCAGTTCTTC
- TRBJ1-2 TRBV27 - CASSLTGIYGYTF TGTGCCAGCAGTTTAACGGGGATCTATGGCTACACCTTC
few TRBJ2-3 TRBV6-1 TRBD2 CASSELAGGRDTQYF TGTGCCAGCAGCGAACTAGCGGGGGGACGAGATACGCAGTATTTT
once TRBJ2-1 TRBV2 TRBD1 CATTGAYNEQFF TGTGCCACCACAGGGGCCTACAATGAGCAGTTCTTC
- TRBJ2-3 TRBV27 - CASSLQFGDSVTSTDTQYF TGTGCCAGCAGTTTACAGTTTGGCGACTCCGTAACTAGCACAGATACGCAGTATTTT
- TRBJ1-1 TRBV18 - CASSPDTSPVEAFF TGTGCCAGCTCACCCGACACCTCTCCCGTCGAAGCTTTCTTT
- TRBJ2-5 TRBV11-2 TRBD2 CASSQGVAGGPGQETQYF TGTGCCAGCAGCCAGGGGGTAGCGGGGGGGCCGGGACAAGAGACCCAGTACTTC
medium-sized TRBJ1-5 TRBV20-1 TRBD1 CSARGDRNQPQHF TGCAGTGCTAGAGGGGACAGAAATCAGCCCCAGCATTTT
- TRBJ1-2 TRBV12-3/TRBV12-4 - CASSLEGLWGYTF TGTGCCAGCAGTTTGGAGGGGCTTTGGGGCTACACCTTC
few TRBJ2-3 TRBV20-1 - CSASLSGATDTQYF TGCAGTGCTAGCTTATCGGGGGCCACAGATACGCAGTATTTT
- TRBJ2-3 TRBV7-9 TRBD2 CAWSGGAGDTQYF TGTGCCTGGAGCGGGGGGGCAGGAGATACGCAGTATTTT
few TRBJ1-2 TRBV12-3/TRBV12-4 - CASSQGVSNYGYTF TGTGCCAGCAGTCAAGGAGTGTCTAACTATGGCTACACCTTC
- TRBJ1-2 TRBV10-3 TRBD1 CAIRRAGGGRGDGYTF TGTGCCATCAGGAGGGCCGGAGGGGGCAGGGGAGACGGCTACACCTTC
few TRBJ1-6 TRBV10-1 - CAIPTVPNSPLHF TGCGCCATCCCGACAGTTCCCAATTCACCCCTCCACTTT
- TRBJ1-6 TRBV6-2/TRBV6-3 TRBD1 CASGKTGENSPLHF TGTGCCAGCGGGAAAACAGGGGAAAATTCACCCCTCCACTTT
- TRBJ2-6 TRBV25-1 - CASSEQGSGANVLTF TGTGCCAGCAGTGAACAGGGTTCTGGGGCCAACGTCCTGACTTTC
few TRBJ2-3 TRBV7-2 TRBD2 CASSLALAGVGDTQYF TGTGCCAGCAGCTTAGCGTTAGCGGGGGTTGGAGATACGCAGTATTTT
few TRBJ1-2 TRBV7-9 - CASSLEGLGGYTF TGTGCCAGCAGCTTGGAGGGGCTGGGAGGCTACACCTTC
- TRBJ1-6 TRBV6-1 - CASKIDIGQGNSPLHF TGTGCCAGCAAAATTGATATAGGACAAGGCAATTCACCCCTCCACTTT
- TRBJ2-7 TRBV30 - CAWSRQAIPSGEQYF TGTGCCTGGAGTCGCCAGGCTATCCCCTCCGGCGAGCAGTACTTC
- TRBJ2-2 TRBV7-8 - CASSLGVSFNTGELFF TGTGCCAGCAGCTTAGGGGTTAGTTTTAACACCGGGGAGCTGTTTTTT
- TRBJ1-1 TRBV9 - CASSDPGVNTEAFF TGTGCCAGCAGCGACCCCGGGGTGAACACTGAAGCTTTCTTT
few TRBJ2-3 TRBV20-1 - CSAKGYGTDTQYF TGCAGTGCTAAAGGGTACGGGACAGATACGCAGTATTTT
once TRBJ2-6 TRBV30 - CAWSVQVGGTSGANVLTF TGTGCCTGGAGTGTACAAGTGGGGGGCACGTCTGGGGCCAACGTCCTGACTTTC
- TRBJ2-3 TRBV20-1 TRBD2 CSARAPGGETDTQYF TGCAGTGCTAGAGCCCCGGGGGGGGAAACAGATACGCAGTATTTT
- TRBJ1-1 TRBV9 - CASSVMDRGDTEAFF TGTGCCAGCAGCGTAATGGACCGGGGTGACACTGAAGCTTTCTTT
few TRBJ2-2 TRBV27 - CASGGFRLGANTGELFF TGTGCCAGCGGAGGGTTCAGGTTAGGGGCGAACACCGGGGAGCTGTTTTTT
- TRBJ2-2 TRBV11-2 - CASSLLGLTGELFF TGTGCCAGCAGCTTATTAGGGCTCACCGGGGAGCTGTTTTTT
- TRBJ2-3 TRBV20-1 - CSARKLRDRLSTDTQYF TGCAGTGCTAGAAAGTTACGAGACCGACTAAGCACAGATACGCAGTATTTT
- TRBJ1-2 TRBV7-9 - CASSLAKGSSYGYTF TGTGCCAGCAGCTTAGCGAAGGGGAGCAGCTATGGCTACACCTTC
medium-sized TRBJ1-5 TRBV15 - CATSKTGIRQPQHF TGTGCCACCAGCAAAACAGGGATCAGACAGCCCCAGCATTTT
few TRBJ1-3 TRBV7-9 - CASSLVLDTIYF TGTGCCAGCAGCTTAGTCCTGGACACCATATATTTT
few TRBJ2-1 TRBV20-1 - CSASLGGSPNEQFF TGCAGTGCTAGCCTCGGGGGTTCACCCAATGAGCAGTTCTTC
- TRBJ1-1 TRBV14 - CASSQAVGRAFF TGTGCCAGCAGCCAAGCCGTCGGGAGGGCTTTCTTT
- TRBJ2-7 TRBV2 TRBD1 CASLGTGSFYEQYF TGTGCCAGCTTAGGGACAGGGAGTTTCTACGAGCAGTACTTC
- TRBJ2-5 TRBV5-5 - CASSLLWHPQETQYF TGTGCCAGCAGCTTGTTGTGGCACCCGCAAGAGACCCAGTACTTC
- TRBJ2-7 TRBV6-1 - CASTQYEGAYEQYF TGTGCCAGCACCCAGTACGAGGGGGCCTACGAGCAGTACTTC
- TRBJ1-1 TRBV12-3/TRBV12-4 - CASSYKTNTEAFF TGTGCCAGCAGTTACAAGACGAACACTGAAGCTTTCTTT
- TRBJ2-3 TRBV12-5 TRBD2 CASGGGLDTQYF TGTGCTAGTGGCGGGGGGTTAGATACGCAGTATTTT
few TRBJ1-1 TRBV5-8 - CASSLIGITEAFF TGTGCCAGCAGCTTGATTGGGATCACTGAAGCTTTCTTT
few TRBJ1-1 TRBV11-2 - CASGAQGNTEAFF TGTGCCAGCGGAGCACAGGGGAACACTGAAGCTTTCTTT
few TRBJ1-4 TRBV20-1 - CSARVEEKLFF TGCAGTGCTAGAGTTGAGGAAAAACTGTTTTTT